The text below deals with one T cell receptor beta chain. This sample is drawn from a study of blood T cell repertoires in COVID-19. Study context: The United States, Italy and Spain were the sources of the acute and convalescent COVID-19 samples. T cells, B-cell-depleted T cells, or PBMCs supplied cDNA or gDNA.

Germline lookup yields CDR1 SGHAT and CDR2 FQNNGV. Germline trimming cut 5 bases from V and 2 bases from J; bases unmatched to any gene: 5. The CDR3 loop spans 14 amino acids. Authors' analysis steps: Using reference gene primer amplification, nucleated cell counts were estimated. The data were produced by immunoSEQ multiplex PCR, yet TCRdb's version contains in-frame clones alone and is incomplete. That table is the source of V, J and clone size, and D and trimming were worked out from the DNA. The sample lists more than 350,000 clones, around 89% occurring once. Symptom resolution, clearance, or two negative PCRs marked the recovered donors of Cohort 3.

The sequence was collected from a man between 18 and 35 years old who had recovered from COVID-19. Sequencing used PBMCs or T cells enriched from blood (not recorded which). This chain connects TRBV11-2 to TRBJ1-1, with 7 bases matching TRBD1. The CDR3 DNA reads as TGTGCCAGCAGCCCCGGGACAGCCAACACTGAAGCTTTCTTT. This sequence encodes CASSPGTANTEAFF.